The rows below give T cell receptor beta chains drawn from one sample of a study of T cells after yellow fever vaccination. TCRdb re-called the 5' RACE reads with MiXCR, one entry per CDR3 protein. The sample yields some 160,000 distinct CDR3 sequences, roughly a tenth seen once. Material: CD8+ T cells sorted from PBMCs, obtained 45 days after the yellow fever booster vaccination. The receptors were gathered from a man aged 18 to 29 who received the YFV17D yellow fever vaccine. Each CDR3 is given with its conserved first and last residue. The D gene is left open where the match is weak. Expanded clones are given a class, and other clones once, few, many or no size at all.

abundance: few
j_gene: TRBJ1-4
d_gene: .
v_gene: TRBV27
CDR3aa: CASSLGQAGEKLFF
CDR3nt: TGTGCCAGCAGTTTAGGCCAAGCGGGTGAAAAACTGTTTTTT

abundance: .
j_gene: TRBJ2-1
d_gene: TRBD2
v_gene: TRBV4-1
CDR3aa: CASSQEPSGNNEQFF
CDR3nt: TGCGCCAGCAGCCAAGAACCTAGCGGCAACAATGAGCAGTTCTTC

abundance: many
j_gene: TRBJ2-4
d_gene: .
v_gene: TRBV18
CDR3aa: CASSPPHGVGYF
CDR3nt: TGTGCCAGCTCACCACCGCACGGGGTGGGGTACTTC

abundance: few
j_gene: TRBJ1-3
d_gene: .
v_gene: TRBV4-3
CDR3aa: CASSQGSFGNTIYF
CDR3nt: TGCGCCAGCAGCCAAGGGAGCTTTGGAAACACCATATATTTT

abundance: .
j_gene: TRBJ2-1
d_gene: TRBD2
v_gene: TRBV11-2
CDR3aa: CASSFRVAGNNEQFF
CDR3nt: TGTGCCAGCAGCTTCCGGGTAGCGGGGAACAATGAGCAGTTCTTC

abundance: many
j_gene: TRBJ1-4
d_gene: TRBD1
v_gene: TRBV4-2
CDR3aa: CASSQDAGTGGEKLFF
CDR3nt: TGTGCCAGCAGCCAAGATGCGGGGACAGGGGGTGAAAAACTGTTTTTT

abundance: .
j_gene: TRBJ1-5
d_gene: .
v_gene: TRBV4-1
CDR3aa: CASSQDHGNLNQPQHF
CDR3nt: TGCGCCAGCAGCCAAGATCACGGGAACCTCAATCAGCCCCAGCATTTT

abundance: .
j_gene: TRBJ1-2
d_gene: .
v_gene: TRBV21-1
CDR3aa: CASKTGGYVYTF
CDR3nt: TGTGCCAGCAAGACAGGGGGCTATGTCTACACCTTC

abundance: once
j_gene: TRBJ2-7
d_gene: .
v_gene: TRBV2
CDR3aa: CASKRVTYEQYF
CDR3nt: TGTGCCAGCAAGCGCGTGACCTACGAGCAGTACTTC

abundance: .
j_gene: TRBJ2-7
d_gene: .
v_gene: TRBV29-1
CDR3aa: CSVAGRGTSYEQYF
CDR3nt: TGCAGCGTTGCTGGCAGGGGAACCTCCTACGAGCAGTACTTC

abundance: .
j_gene: TRBJ2-5
d_gene: .
v_gene: TRBV14
CDR3aa: CASSQTTGWGQETQYF
CDR3nt: TGTGCCAGCAGCCAAACCACAGGTTGGGGCCAAGAGACCCAGTACTTC

abundance: many
j_gene: TRBJ1-1
d_gene: .
v_gene: TRBV29-1
CDR3aa: CSVRPMNTEAFF
CDR3nt: TGCAGCGTCCGACCCATGAACACTGAAGCTTTCTTT

abundance: few
j_gene: TRBJ1-4
d_gene: .
v_gene: TRBV6-2/TRBV6-3
CDR3aa: CASSLANEKLFF
CDR3nt: TGTGCCAGCTCCCTGGCAAATGAAAAACTGTTTTTT

abundance: .
j_gene: TRBJ2-2
d_gene: TRBD1
v_gene: TRBV29-1
CDR3aa: CSGQGANTGELFF
CDR3nt: TGCAGCGGACAGGGGGCTAACACCGGGGAGCTGTTTTTT

abundance: few
j_gene: TRBJ2-7
d_gene: .
v_gene: TRBV6-2/TRBV6-3
CDR3aa: CASSKTIHEQYF
CDR3nt: TGTGCCAGCAGCAAAACTATTCACGAGCAGTACTTC

abundance: .
j_gene: TRBJ1-1
d_gene: .
v_gene: TRBV20-1
CDR3aa: CSARDPEMNTEAFF
CDR3nt: TGCAGTGCTAGAGATCCAGAAATGAACACTGAAGCTTTCTTT

abundance: few
j_gene: TRBJ2-7
d_gene: .
v_gene: TRBV20-1
CDR3aa: CSARDRGGSYEQYF
CDR3nt: TGCAGTGCTAGAGATCGGGGCGGTTCCTACGAGCAGTACTTC

abundance: few
j_gene: TRBJ2-2
d_gene: .
v_gene: TRBV4-1
CDR3aa: CASSHPLGELFF
CDR3nt: TGCGCCAGCAGCCATCCCCTCGGGGAGCTGTTTTTT

abundance: .
j_gene: TRBJ1-1
d_gene: TRBD1
v_gene: TRBV9
CDR3aa: CASSTRDRLNTEAFF
CDR3nt: TGTGCCAGCAGCACCCGGGACAGGCTGAACACTGAAGCTTTCTTT

abundance: .
j_gene: TRBJ1-5
d_gene: .
v_gene: TRBV12-3/TRBV12-4
CDR3aa: CASSPAAGDQAGDGQPQHF
CDR3nt: TGTGCCAGCAGTCCGGCGGCAGGGGACCAGGCGGGGGATGGTCAGCCCCAGCATTTT

abundance: .
j_gene: TRBJ2-7
d_gene: TRBD1
v_gene: TRBV7-8
CDR3aa: CASSLQGTGVPAYEQYF
CDR3nt: TGTGCCAGCAGCTTGCAGGGGACAGGAGTTCCCGCCTACGAGCAGTACTTC

abundance: .
j_gene: TRBJ1-1
d_gene: .
v_gene: TRBV27
CDR3aa: CASSSLVGVGPNTEAFF
CDR3nt: TGTGCCAGCAGTTCCCTAGTAGGGGTCGGCCCCAACACTGAAGCTTTCTTT

abundance: .
j_gene: TRBJ1-5
d_gene: .
v_gene: TRBV10-3
CDR3aa: CAISDSESPSNQPQHF
CDR3nt: TGTGCCATCAGCGACAGTGAAAGTCCTAGCAATCAGCCCCAGCATTTT

abundance: few
j_gene: TRBJ2-7
d_gene: .
v_gene: TRBV12-3/TRBV12-4
CDR3aa: CASSLVSTDEQYF
CDR3nt: TGTGCCAGCAGTTTAGTCTCGACAGACGAGCAGTACTTC

abundance: many
j_gene: TRBJ2-7
d_gene: .
v_gene: TRBV4-2
CDR3aa: CASSQEYGPNYEQYF
CDR3nt: TGTGCCAGCAGCCAAGAGTACGGGCCCAATTACGAGCAGTACTTC

abundance: few
j_gene: TRBJ2-1
d_gene: .
v_gene: TRBV6-5
CDR3aa: CASSYGGSSYNEQFF
CDR3nt: TGTGCCAGCAGTTACGGGGGCAGCTCCTACAATGAGCAGTTCTTC

abundance: few
j_gene: TRBJ1-1
d_gene: .
v_gene: TRBV6-2/TRBV6-3
CDR3aa: CASGPGESTEAFF
CDR3nt: TGTGCCAGCGGCCCGGGGGAGAGTACTGAAGCTTTCTTT

abundance: few
j_gene: TRBJ1-6
d_gene: .
v_gene: TRBV9
CDR3aa: CASSGHSAGAGNSPLHF
CDR3nt: TGTGCCAGCAGCGGCCACTCGGCGGGGGCGGGTAATTCACCCCTCCACTTT

abundance: many
j_gene: TRBJ1-6
d_gene: TRBD1
v_gene: TRBV6-6
CDR3aa: CASSYGDRAGSPLHF
CDR3nt: TGTGCCAGCAGTTACGGGGACAGGGCTGGTTCACCCCTCCACTTT

abundance: .
j_gene: TRBJ2-1
d_gene: .
v_gene: TRBV19
CDR3aa: CASFGGSYNEQFF
CDR3nt: TGTGCCAGTTTCGGGGGCTCCTACAATGAGCAGTTCTTC

abundance: .
j_gene: TRBJ2-5
d_gene: .
v_gene: TRBV20-1
CDR3aa: CSAPTGPAETQYF
CDR3nt: TGCAGTGCACCTACAGGGCCGGCAGAGACCCAGTACTTC

abundance: many
j_gene: TRBJ2-1
d_gene: .
v_gene: TRBV9
CDR3aa: CASSVGGGPYNEQFF
CDR3nt: TGTGCCAGCAGCGTAGGTGGGGGGCCCTACAATGAGCAGTTCTTC

abundance: .
j_gene: TRBJ1-1
d_gene: .
v_gene: TRBV7-9
CDR3aa: CASSAPAWNTEAFF
CDR3nt: TGTGCCAGCAGCGCTCCGGCGTGGAACACTGAAGCTTTCTTT

abundance: .
j_gene: TRBJ1-2
d_gene: .
v_gene: TRBV7-9
CDR3aa: CASSNLAGGGGYTF
CDR3nt: TGTGCCAGCAGTAACCTGGCCGGTGGGGGTGGCTACACCTTC

abundance: few
j_gene: TRBJ1-6
d_gene: TRBD1
v_gene: TRBV5-6
CDR3aa: CASSLAEGASSYNSPLHF
CDR3nt: TGTGCCAGCAGCTTGGCCGAGGGGGCAAGCTCCTATAATTCACCCCTCCACTTT